This T cell receptor beta chain appears in the sequencing data of a study of T cell responses to AZD1222 COVID-19 vaccine. Study outcomes and limitations: Reportedly, close to half of spike-specific TCRs are directed against unmutated variant regions.

Germline assignment: CDR1 MNHEY and CDR2 SMNVEV (reference sequence). V gave up 2 bases and J gave up 5 bases, with 15 bases separating them. There are 15 residues in the CDR3. Points on this clone: Its specificity is unknown.

TCRdb keeps only in-frame clones here, not all; method: immunoSEQ multiplex PCR. The data show around 130,000 clones, with around 89% seen just once and about 3% held by the top ten. Specimen: peripheral blood, collected on day 0 of AZD1222 vaccination. This TCR came from an adult in good health. The chain uses TRBV27 and TRBJ1-2; the D is unclear. The DNA for the CDR3 is TGTGCCAGCAGTTTAACCTACGGCATCGGGTATGGCTACACCTTC. This sequence encodes CASSLTYGIGYGYTF.